These 29 T cell receptor beta chains originate from one sample sequenced in a study of cytomegalovirus exposure and HLA in healthy donors. Primers: 60 Vbeta forward and 13 Jbeta reverse. Measured with immunoSEQ multiplex PCR; TCRdb has only the in-frame clones, and not every one. The table lists around 150,000 clones, more than 60% of them singletons. The specimen was PBMCs. Receptor source: a woman aged 30 to 39 in good health and CMV-seronegative.

In this sample, this clone turned up once. J is TRBJ2-1 and V is TRBV5-1, with 7 nucleotides matching TRBD2. CDR1 and CDR2 (germline): SGHRS, YFSETQ. This CDR3 spans 14 amino acids. Trimming at V came to 0 bases and at J to 8 bases, leaving 5 bases not matched to a gene. CDR3 loop: CASSLGRGGDEQFF. CDR3 bases: TGCGCCAGCAGCTTGGGTAGGGGAGGGGATGAGCAGTTCTTC.

This clone was counted once. The chain combines TRBV6-5 with TRBJ1-2; D is unresolved. Trimming stripped 6 bases from V and 4 bases from J, with 12 bases between. The CDR3 runs to 13 residues. Germline-derived CDR1 and CDR2 are MNHEY and SVGAGI. For the CDR3, the DNA is TGTGCCAGCAGCATACAGAGATTCTATGGCTACACCTTC. This gives the protein CASSIQRFYGYTF.

This clone was seen a few times. This chain uses TRBV20-1 with TRBJ1-2; TRBD1 might be the D (6 bases). The CDR3 runs 11 residues. V was shortened by 4 bases and J by 7 bases, with 10 bases between the two germline ends. Germline loops: CDR1 DFQATT, CDR2 SNEGSKA (reference sequence). In nucleotides, the CDR3 is TGCAGTGCTACCAGGGGTGGTGGCTACACCTTC. Protein product: CSATRGGGYTF.

The rearrangement joins TRBV29-1 to TRBJ1-1; the D gene is possibly TRBD1 (5 bases). The CDR3 sequence is 12 residues long. The V end lost 6 bases, the J end lost 10 bases, and 18 bases lay between the germline ends. Germline CDR1 reads SQVTM; CDR2 reads ANQGSEA. The chain's CDR3 is CSVLKAGGVAFF. In DNA form, the CDR3 reads TGCAGCGTCCTAAAGGCCGGGGGAGTAGCTTTCTTT. The entire variable domain, with the rest obtained from reference TRBV29-1 and TRBJ1-1, is as follows: SAVISQKPSRDICQRGTSLTIQCQVDSQVTMMFWYRQQPGQSLTLIATANQGSEATYESGFVIDKFPISRPNLTFSTLTVSNMSPEDSSIYLCSVLKAGGVAFFGQGTRLTVV.

This chain connects TRBV27 to TRBJ1-1; a weak D match, TRBD1 (6 bases). Germline-derived CDR1 and CDR2 are MNHEY and SMNVEV (reference sequence). The CDR3 extends over 14 amino acids. V was pared by 6 bases and J by 2 bases, with 13 bases between. CDR3 region: CASRRGGPNTEAFF. As DNA, the CDR3 is TGTGCCAGCAGGAGGGGGGGCCCCAACACTGAAGCTTTCTTT.

The chain combines TRBV5-1 with TRBJ1-2, with D possibly TRBD1 on 5 matching bases. This CDR3 comprises 12 residues. Germline V gene data show CDR1 as SGHRS and CDR2 as YFSETQ. V was cut by 4 bases and J by 8 bases, with 12 bases left in between. The CDR3 sequence: CASSPDSLGYTF. As DNA, the CDR3 is TGCGCCAGCAGCCCAGACAGCTTGGGCTACACCTTC.

The chain combines TRBV19 with TRBJ1-5; TRBD1 might be the D (5 bases). The V end was cut by 5 bases, the J end by 4 bases, with 9 bases between. Germline values: CDR1 LNHDA, CDR2 SQIVND (reference sequence). The CDR3 totals 13 residues. For the CDR3, the DNA is TGTGCCAGTAGTGGACAATTGAATCAGCCCCAGCATTTT. Its protein is CASSGQLNQPQHF.

This rearrangement joins TRBV30 to TRBJ2-5, with TRBD1 matching 10 bases. Germline assignment: CDR1 GTSNPN and CDR2 SVGIG (reference sequence). The trim removed 2 bases at V and 3 bases at J, leaving 6 bases unmatched. CDR3 length: 15 amino acids. Written as DNA, the CDR3 is TGTGCCTGGAGTCCGGGACAGGGGTTGAAAGAGACCCAGTACTTC. It is translated as CAWSPGQGLKETQYF.

This clone was detected a few times. This chain links TRBV6-5 with TRBJ1-1; D remains unclear. Germline assignment: CDR1 MNHEY and CDR2 SVGAGI. CDR3 length equals 11 residues. The germline V and J ends were trimmed by 6 bases and 1 base, with 3 bases remaining between them. The CDR3 coding sequence is TGTGCCAGCAGCCGGAACACTGAAGCTTTCTTT. Its translation: CASSRNTEAFF.

CDR3 DNA: TGTGCCGGGGACAGGGGAAGGTATGGCTACACCTTC. This encodes CAGDRGRYGYTF. This sequence joins TRBV30 and TRBJ1-2, with 10 bases matching TRBD1. Germline V gene sequence: CDR1 GTSNPN, CDR2 SVGIG (reference sequence). The ends lost 8 bases at V and 5 bases at J; junction bases unmatched: 5. The CDR3 runs to 12 residues. Full variable domain (outside the CDR3, taken from reference TRBV30 and TRBJ1-2): SQTIHQWPATLVQPVGSPLSLECTVEGTSNPNLYWYRQAAGRGLQLLFYSVGIGQISSEVPQNLSASRPQDRQFILSSKKLLLSDSGFYLCAGDRGRYGYTFGSGTRLTVV.

By share, this clone counts as medium-sized. This chain uses TRBV2 with TRBJ2-7, with 7 nucleotides matching TRBD1. The germline V gene encodes CDR1 SNHLY and CDR2 FYNNEI. The CDR3 covers 17 residues. With V trimmed by 2 bases and J by 0 bases, 10 bases remained unmatched. The CDR3 nucleotides read TGTGCCAGCAGTGAACTTGGCAGGGGGAAAAGCTCCTACGAGCAGTACTTC. This sequence encodes CASSELGRGKSSYEQYF.

This chain uses TRBV5-6 with TRBJ1-3, with TRBD1 matching 7 bases. V dropped 2 bases and J dropped 5; count of bases not matched to a gene: 4. Germline lookup yields CDR1 SGHDT and CDR2 YYEEEE. The CDR3 covers 14 residues. The CDR3 protein is CASSLSGGRNTIYF. In nucleotides, the CDR3 is TGTGCCAGCAGCTTATCAGGGGGTAGAAACACCATATATTTT.

This clone was detected only once. One junction end disagrees with the germline gene, perhaps due to a read error. This chain connects TRBV27 to TRBJ2-1; 14 nucleotides line up with TRBD2. Germline V gene lookup returns CDR1 MNHEY and CDR2 SMNVEV (reference sequence). This CDR3 spans 17 amino acids. The CDR3 DNA reads as TGTGCCAGCGGCCGACTAGCGGGGGGGCCTACCTACAATGAGCGGTTCTTC. Translated: CASGRLAGGPTYNERFF.

The gene calls are TRBV5-4 and TRBJ2-7, with a possible D match to TRBD2 (6 bases). The CDR3 sequence is 14 residues long. Germline-derived CDR1 and CDR2 are SGHNT and YYREEE (reference sequence). V lost 0 bases and J lost 1, with 8 bases in between. The CDR3 sequence: CASSLAGTSYEQYF. CDR3 DNA: TGTGCCAGCAGCTTGGCCGGGACTTCCTACGAGCAGTACTTC.

This clone was counted a single time. V is TRBV13 and J is TRBJ2-1; 8 nucleotides agree with TRBD2. V gave up 5 bases and J gave up 4 bases; unmatched junction bases: 7. Germline assignment: CDR1 PRHDT and CDR2 FYEKMQ (reference sequence). The CDR3 is 15 residues long. The CDR3 coding sequence is TGTGCCAGCAGCGCGGGGGGTCTACTGTACAATGAGCAGTTCTTC. Amino acids: CASSAGGLLYNEQFF.

This clone appeared once. The chain uses TRBV5-4 and TRBJ1-2; TRBD1 aligns across 8 bases. CDR3 length equals 15 residues. V shed 0 bases, J shed 5 bases, and the junction held 6 bases outside the gene matches. Germline CDR1 reads SGHNT; CDR2 reads YYREEE (reference sequence). The CDR3 sequence is CASSLARDRPYGYTF. DNA of the CDR3: TGTGCCAGCAGCTTGGCTCGGGACAGGCCTTATGGCTACACCTTC.

This sequence joins TRBV18 and TRBJ2-2; D is possibly TRBD1 (6 bases). The germline gives CDR1 KGHSH, CDR2 LQKENI. CDR3 length: 14 residues. V lost 3 bases and J 4 bases, leaving 9 bases between the germline ends. As DNA, the CDR3 is TGTGCCAGCTCACCTGGACAGCCCACCGGGGAGCTGTTTTTT. Protein: CASSPGQPTGELFF.

The chain uses TRBV5-4 and TRBJ1-5, with D perhaps TRBD1 (5 bases). This CDR3 is 13 amino acids long. Germline V CDR1 and CDR2: SGHNT, YYREEE (reference sequence). V was clipped by 3 bases and J by 9 bases, with 13 bases between them. In DNA form, the CDR3 reads TGTGCCAGCAGCTCGGAGGGGTGGGGGCCCCAGCATTTT. Translation: CASSSEGWGPQHF.

This rearrangement joins TRBV5-4 to TRBJ2-1; 7 nucleotides agree with TRBD2. The CDR3 runs to 12 residues. With V trimmed by 4 bases and J by 8 bases, 3 bases remained unmatched. Germline V CDR1 and CDR2: SGHNT, YYREEE (reference sequence). The DNA of the CDR3 is TGTGCCAGCAGCCAGCGGGACGATGAGCAGTTCTTC. The encoded protein is CASSQRDDEQFF.

This rearrangement joins TRBV4-2 to TRBJ2-1; D gene unclear. The germline CDR1 and CDR2 sequences are LGHNA and YNFKEQ. Trimming removed 4 bases at V and 8 bases at J, with 15 bases between. The CDR3 covers 14 residues. The CDR3 DNA reads as TGTGCCAGCAGCCGCGCCGTATTGGGCGATGAGCAGTTCTTC. Protein product: CASSRAVLGDEQFF.

J is TRBJ2-7 and V is TRBV4-1, with TRBD1 as a possible D gene (6 bases). Per germline, CDR1 MGHRA and CDR2 YSYEKL. CDR3 length: 14 amino acids. The V end lost 5 bases, the J end lost 4 bases, and 15 bases lay between the germline ends. This chain's CDR3 is CASSGTTAQYEQYF. The CDR3, as DNA: TGCGCCAGCAGCGGGACAACCGCACAATACGAGCAGTACTTC.

The chain carries TRBV18 and TRBJ2-7, with a possible D match to TRBD1 (5 bases). Germline V gene data show CDR1 as KGHSH and CDR2 as LQKENI. CDR3 length: 13 residues. V shed 3 bases and J shed 4 bases, with 10 bases lying between them. In DNA, the CDR3 is TGTGCCAGCTCACCTAATCAGGGTTACGAGCAGTACTTC. It encodes CASSPNQGYEQYF.

Comment on this clone: An end of the junction does not agree with germline; a read error may underlie this. The chain couples TRBV7-7 to TRBJ2-7, with 7 bases that match TRBD1. CDR1 and CDR2 from the germline V gene are SSHAT and FNYEAQ (reference sequence). The CDR3 runs to 14 residues. CDR3 in amino acids: CASSLDREIYEQYF. The CDR3 DNA reads as TGTGCTAGCAGCTTAGACAGGGAGATCTACGAGCAGTACTTC. The variable domain in full, completed from reference TRBV7-7 and TRBJ2-7, reads GAGVSQSPRYKVTKRGQDVTLRCDPISSHATLYWYQQALGQGPEFLTYFNYEAQPDKSGLPSDRFSAERPEGSISTLTIQRTEQRDSAMYRCASSLDREIYEQYFGPGTRLTVT.

The rearrangement joins TRBV6-6 to TRBJ1-5; 8 nucleotides align to TRBD1. The CDR3 is 14 residues long. The V and J ends lost 6 bases and 2 bases, in that order; junction bases with no gene match: 3. In germline, CDR1 is MNHNY, CDR2 SVGAGI (reference sequence). CDR3 region: CASSRGQGNQPQHF. In nucleotides, the CDR3 is TGTGCCAGCAGCCGGGGACAGGGCAATCAGCCCCAGCATTTT.

The chain employs TRBV6-5 and TRBJ2-7, with TRBD2 matching 8 bases. The CDR3 contains 13 residues. The V segment lost 0 bases and the J segment 10 bases; nucleotides outside the gene matches: 5. Germline lookup yields CDR1 MNHEY and CDR2 SVGAGI. Here the CDR3 reads CASSYSIGGGQYF. CDR3 coding DNA: TGTGCCAGCAGTTACTCGATCGGGGGGGGCCAGTACTTC.

This chain connects TRBV30 to TRBJ1-4, with TRBD1 matching 7 bases. The CDR3 is 18 amino acids. The germline V gene encodes CDR1 GTSNPN and CDR2 SVGIG (reference sequence). J was trimmed by 0 bases and V by 0 bases; bases with no gene match: 10. DNA of the CDR3: TGTGCCTGGAGTGTATACTGGGACAGACATGCAACTAATGAAAAACTGTTTTTT. The encoded protein is CAWSVYWDRHATNEKLFF.

This chain uses TRBV9 with TRBJ2-3; 8 nucleotides agree with TRBD2. CDR1 SGDLS and CDR2 YYNGEE come from the germline V gene. V shed 3 bases, J shed 3 bases, and the junction held 6 bases outside the gene matches. This CDR3 is built from 15 residues. CDR3 sequence: CASSARGGPTDTQYF. Written as DNA, the CDR3 is TGTGCCAGCAGCGCCCGCGGGGGGCCGACAGATACGCAGTATTTT.

The chain is built from TRBV6-1 and TRBJ2-1; TRBD1 is a possible D gene (5 bases). The CDR3 is 13 amino acids. Germline V gene sequence: CDR1 MNHNS, CDR2 SASEGT. Trimming took 5 bases from V and 2 from J, leaving 7 bases between them. In nucleotides, the CDR3 is TGTGCCAGCAGTAAGGGGCCCTACAATGAGCAGTTCTTC. Translated: CASSKGPYNEQFF.

The chain employs TRBV27 and TRBJ1-1; D might be TRBD1 (5 bases). The germline V gene has CDR1 MNHEY and CDR2 SMNVEV (reference sequence). The CDR3 has 14 residues. Trimming took off 6 bases at V and 2 bases at J, with 13 bases between the two ends. CDR3 DNA: TGTGCCAGCAGAACGCTGGGGCAAAACACTGAAGCTTTCTTT. This encodes CASRTLGQNTEAFF.